This T cell receptor beta chain was sequenced for a study of T cell responses to AZD1222 COVID-19 vaccine. Method: immunoSEQ multiplex PCR; TCRdb's copy keeps in-frame clones and lacks some. The table has some 120,000 clones, around 90% seen once. Whole-study findings and limits: Rises in breadth and depth of Spike-specific TCRs came after two AZD1222 doses.

Concerning this clone: Its target is unknown.

The CDR3 contains 12 residues. V lost 3 bases and J 11 bases, leaving 14 bases between the germline ends. Germline CDR1 is GTSNPN and CDR2 is SVGIG (reference sequence). The sample consisted of peripheral blood, taken on day 0 of AZD1222 vaccination. V usage is TRBV30 and J usage is TRBJ1-5; TRBD1 is a possible D gene (5 bases). The TCR sequence derives from an adult in good health. For the CDR3, the DNA is TGTGCCTGGAGCGTCTTAGAGGGGACCCAGCATTTT. It specifies CAWSVLEGTQHF.